Here is one T cell receptor beta chain with its context. The sample originates from a study of cytomegalovirus exposure and HLA in healthy donors. The PCR used 60 Vbeta and 13 Jbeta primers. Data came from immunoSEQ multiplex PCR; TCRdb stores just in-frame clones and leaves some out. Of 100,000 to 150,000 clones in the sample, approximately 78% were seen once. Sequenced: PBMCs. This receptor was obtained from a female donor in good health and CMV-seronegative.

The CDR3 protein is CASSQDSTVGGTDTQYF. In DNA form, the CDR3 reads TGCGCCAGCAGCCAAGATAGTACAGTTGGAGGTACAGATACGCAGTATTTT. The chain employs TRBV4-3 and TRBJ2-3, with TRBD2 as a possible D gene (5 bases). Germline CDR1 reads LGHNA; CDR2 reads YSLEER. Trimming shortened V by 0 bases and J by 3 bases, and 16 bases separated the two germline ends. The CDR3 consists of 17 residues.